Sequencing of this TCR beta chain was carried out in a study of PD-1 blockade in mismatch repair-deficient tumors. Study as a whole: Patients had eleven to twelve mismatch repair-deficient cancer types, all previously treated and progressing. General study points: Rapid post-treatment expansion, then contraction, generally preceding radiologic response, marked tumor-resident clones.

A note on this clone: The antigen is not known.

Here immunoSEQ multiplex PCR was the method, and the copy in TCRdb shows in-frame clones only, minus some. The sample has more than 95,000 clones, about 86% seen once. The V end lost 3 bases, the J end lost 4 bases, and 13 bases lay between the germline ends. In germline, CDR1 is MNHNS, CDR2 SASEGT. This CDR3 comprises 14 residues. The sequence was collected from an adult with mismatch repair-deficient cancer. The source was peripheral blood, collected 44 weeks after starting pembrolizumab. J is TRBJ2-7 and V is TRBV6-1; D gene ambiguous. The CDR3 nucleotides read TGTGCCAGCAGTGATTATGGGGTCTCTTACGAGCAGTACTTC. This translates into CASSDYGVSYEQYF.